This entry is about one TCR beta chain. CDR1 is MDHEN and CDR2 is SYDVKM in the germline V gene. The J segment lost 5 bases and the V segment lost 6 bases, leaving 12 bases of the junction unmatched. CDR3 size: 15 residues. The sample belongs to a study of blood T cell repertoires in COVID-19. In the original analysis: By means of reference gene primer amplification, nucleated cell counts were estimated. Only in-frame clones appear in the TCRdb table, and some are missing; sequencing was by immunoSEQ multiplex PCR. The V and J calls and clone size were taken over from that table, and D and trimming were inferred from the DNA. The sample consists of under 150,000 clones, 88% of them appearing once.

This receptor was identified in a man aged 50 or older with acute or convalescent COVID-19. Sequences were obtained from peripheral blood. The chain carries TRBV28 and TRBJ1-2; 7 nucleotides line up with TRBD1. This CDR3 reads CASRGNPQGLYGYTF. For the CDR3, the DNA is TGTGCCAGCAGGGGCAACCCACAGGGGTTGTATGGCTACACCTTC.